These 8 T cell receptor beta chains came from one sample sequenced in a study of blood T cell repertoires in COVID-19. Assay: immunoSEQ multiplex PCR; the TCRdb copy retains only in-frame clones and omits some. Seen here are roughly 500,000 clones, around 89% observed once, and the top ten hold approximately 1.8%. What was sequenced was PBMCs or T cells enriched from blood (not recorded which). All receptors come from a woman aged 40 to 50 who had recovered from COVID-19.

The CDR3 region is CANKEELAGGNLDTQYF. The CDR3 region has the DNA TGTGCCAACAAAGAGGAGCTAGCGGGAGGGAATTTAGATACGCAGTATTTT. The chain couples TRBV2 to TRBJ2-3; TRBD2 agrees at 12 bases. Trimming removed 10 bases from V and 5 bases from J; junction bases left unmatched: 16. The CDR3 is 17 residues long. CDR1 and CDR2 (germline): SNHLY, FYNNEI.

The chain combines TRBV30 with TRBJ1-3; 11 bases are a match to TRBD1. The CDR3 is made up of 16 amino acids. Germline V CDR1 and CDR2: GTSNPN, SVGIG (reference sequence). The V gene end was trimmed by 5 bases and the J gene end by 2 bases; junction bases not matched to a gene: 8. Written as DNA, the CDR3 is TGTGCCTGGGAACCCGGACAGGGGGCGGCTGGAAACACCATATATTTT. This sequence encodes CAWEPGQGAAGNTIYF. The complete variable domain, with remaining parts taken from reference TRBV30 and TRBJ1-3, reads SQTIHQWPATLVQPVGSPLSLECTVEGTSNPNLYWYRQAAGRGLQLLFYSVGIGQISSEVPQNLSASRPQDRQFILSSKKLLLSDSGFYLCAWEPGQGAAGNTIYFGEGSWLTVV.

V gene TRBV2 combines with J gene TRBJ2-1, with D perhaps matching TRBD1 (6 bases). V shed 6 bases and J shed 4 bases, with 10 bases lying between them. Germline loops: CDR1 SNHLY, CDR2 FYNNEI. This CDR3 has 13 amino acids. The CDR3 DNA sequence: TGTGCCAGCAGACCGGACAGATACAATGAGCAGTTCTTC. Its protein product is CASRPDRYNEQFF. Based on the CDR3 plus reference TRBV2 and TRBJ2-1, the full variable domain is EPEVTQTPSHQVTQMGQEVILRCVPISNHLYFYWYRQILGQKVEFLVSFYNNEISEKSEIFDDQFSVERPDGSNFTLKIRSTKLEDSAMYFCASRPDRYNEQFFGPGTRLTVL.

The rearrangement joins TRBV4-1 to TRBJ2-3; 8 nucleotides align to TRBD2. The V and J ends lost 4 bases and 2 bases, in that order; junction bases with no gene match: 11. Looked up from germline, CDR1 is MGHRA and CDR2 is YSYEKL. The CDR3 loop spans 17 amino acids. This CDR3 is CASSPFLAGDNTDTQYF. CDR3 in DNA: TGCGCCAGCAGCCCCTTCCTAGCGGGCGACAACACAGATACGCAGTATTTT.

This chain connects TRBV5-1 to TRBJ2-7; 11 nucleotides line up with TRBD2. The CDR3 totals 16 residues. CDR1 SGHRS and CDR2 YFSETQ come from the germline V gene. V lost 4 bases and J lost 2; bases outside the gene matches: 8. For the CDR3, the DNA is TGCGCCAGCAGCACCAGCACTAGCGGGAGTACCTACGAGCAGTACTTC. Protein sequence: CASSTSTSGSTYEQYF.

The V call is TRBV6-5, the J call TRBJ2-7; 8 bases match TRBD2. V dropped 1 base and J dropped 7; count of bases not matched to a gene: 3. In germline, CDR1 is MNHEY, CDR2 SVGAGI. The CDR3 runs 13 residues. The CDR3 loop is CASSYYVAGEQYF. The CDR3 DNA follows: TGTGCCAGCAGTTACTACGTAGCGGGGGAGCAGTACTTC.

The V and J genes are TRBV7-8 and TRBJ1-5; possibly TRBD1 for D (5 bases). Germline assignment: CDR1 SGHVS and CDR2 FQNEAQ. The CDR3 runs to 14 residues. Between the trimmed V and J ends, which lost 4 bases and 6 bases, there was a span of 13 bases. The CDR3 reads CASSWGGIGQPQHF. The CDR3 nucleotides read TGTGCCAGCAGCTGGGGGGGGATCGGTCAGCCCCAGCATTTT.

This sequence joins TRBV2 and TRBJ1-1, with D possibly TRBD1 on 6 matching bases. This CDR3 has 12 amino acids. CDR1 is SNHLY, CDR2 FYNNEI, per germline. Trimming removed 5 bases at V and 4 bases at J, with 8 bases between. The CDR3 reads CASSPTGTEAFF. Here the CDR3 DNA reads TGTGCCAGCAGTCCGACAGGCACTGAAGCTTTCTTT.